Each of the 3 T cell receptor beta chains below was sequenced from the same sample in a study of blood T cell repertoires in COVID-19. Sequencing used immunoSEQ multiplex PCR; TCRdb keeps in-frame clones, though not all of them. The sample holds 200,000 or so clones, about 80% seen once. The specimen was PBMCs or T cells enriched from blood (not recorded which). These receptors all come from a man aged 35 to 55 who had recovered from COVID-19.

The chain combines TRBV4-1 with TRBJ2-2; no clear D gene. V was clipped by 1 base and J by 1 base, with 7 bases between them. The CDR3 length is 15 residues. Germline V gene lookup returns CDR1 MGHRA and CDR2 YSYEKL. CDR3 bases: TGCGCCAGCAGCCAAGGACACCTGAACACCGGGGAGCTGTTTTTT. Residues: CASSQGHLNTGELFF.

This clone was observed once. The J gene is TRBJ2-1, the V gene TRBV5-4; 9 bases agree with TRBD2. This CDR3 is 16 amino acids long. V gave up 5 bases and J gave up 7 bases; unmatched junction bases: 13. The germline V gene has CDR1 SGHNT and CDR2 YYREEE (reference sequence). CDR3 protein: CASSIGAGGPSNEQFF. The CDR3 DNA reads as TGTGCCAGCAGTATAGGGGCGGGGGGGCCTAGTAATGAGCAGTTCTTC.

A single count supports this clone. This chain joins TRBV6-4 and TRBJ1-1; the match to TRBD1 covers 10 bases. Per the germline V gene, CDR1 is MRHNA and CDR2 is SNTAGT. The CDR3 extends over 14 amino acids. With V trimmed by 6 bases and J by 4 bases, 5 bases remained unmatched. CDR3 DNA: TGTGCCAGCAGGACAGGGGGCGGGAGCACTGAAGCTTTCTTT. Translated: CASRTGGGSTEAFF.